This record covers a single T cell receptor beta chain. What it binds is unknown. This CDR3 spans 17 amino acids. Germline V gives CDR1 ENHRY, CDR2 SYGVKD. Trimming took 0 bases from V and 4 from J; bases not matched to a gene: 3. This sample is part of a study of cytomegalovirus exposure and HLA in healthy donors. Study-wide results and limits: Solely CMV serostatus was available to characterize immune exposure.

The PCR used 60 Vbeta and 13 Jbeta primers. The repertoire was sequenced with immunoSEQ multiplex PCR; TCRdb's copy has only in-frame clones and lacks some. The sample records about 74,000 clones, 72% being singletons. The sequence was obtained from a woman in her thirties or forties in good health and CMV-seropositive. Sequences were obtained from PBMCs. The chain recombines TRBV10-3 with TRBJ2-2; 12 bases align to TRBD2. DNA for the CDR3: TGTGCCATCAGTGAGTCGACTAGCGGGAGACGCACCGGGGAGCTGTTTTTT. Encoded protein: CAISESTSGRRTGELFF.